This T cell receptor beta chain was identified in a study of beta chain features in type 1 diabetes (dated by TCRdb to the late 2010s). Regarding the study in general: Patients and healthy donors did not differ in mean age, gender distribution, total cell number or subset yield. The study compared the TCRB repertoires of sorted circulating CD4+ T cell subsets in recently diagnosed type 1 diabetes patients with those in matched healthy donors. Whereas all 30 or so donors provided naive and central memory subsets, regulatory and stem cell-like memory subsets were isolated from just 8 patients and about 8 healthy donors. A total of roughly 99,000,000 sorted cells were examined across all samples, and the number of cells per subset was strongly correlated with RNA yield. Results and caveats for the whole study, not just this receptor: Type 1 diabetes patients showed a moderate but significant shortening of TCRB CDR3 length in all four CD4+ subsets. Because cDNA rather than genomic DNA was sequenced, highly expressing activated cells could have been over-represented, although no difference in activation and CD3 levels was found between groups. At VDJ recombination sites, type 1 diabetes patients had fewer insertions and more deleted nucleotides, which implies abnormalities in thymic rearrangement. PCR may preferentially amplify shorter templates, but because patient and control samples were amplified and corrected together, any resulting skew would affect both groups equally. The naive, central memory and regulatory TCRB repertoires appeared to resemble one another more closely among patients than among healthy donors. Because the HLA sub-analyses included only small numbers of individuals, any influence of HLA type on TCRB rearrangement was left unresolved.

The High Capacity cDNA Reverse Transcription Kit was used to reverse transcribe all of the isolated RNA, meaning that expressed TCRB transcripts were what got sequenced. Deep immunoSEQ sequencing was performed on naive, central memory and regulatory T cell samples, with an average of about 4 million total reads per sample. Sorted cells were lysed in RLT buffer, and RNA was extracted using DNase-treated RNeasy Micro or Mini kits according to cell number. Each cell subset was processed on its own to prevent cross-contamination, while patient and healthy donor samples were processed together. TCRB sequences were amplified from cDNA with the immunoSEQ multiplex PCR, producing 87-bp fragments spanning the CDR3 region. Amplicons were sequenced on the Illumina HiSeq platform. The original methods were these. PCR bias was computationally corrected using synthetic template baselines, reads within Hamming distance 2 were collapsed, and singletons that could not be merged were discarded. Reads were aligned against IMGT to assign V, D and J genes, CDR3 length and insertions or deletions at six rearrangement sites. Within each subset, clonotype counts were normalized to the number of sorted cells before true diversity and Gini coefficients were calculated with the tcR R package. Repertoire sharing was quantified using the overlap coefficient calculated on TCRB nucleotide sequences. Sourced from immuneACCESS, this table was stored by TCRdb with only in-frame sequences that have V and J called. A share of the clones is absent; for the studies checked, an unresolved V gene accounts for under half, and the remainder has no known explanation. The V and J calls and clone size are taken from that table; D and trimming were inferred from the DNA. This sample lists about 160,000 clones; 9% were detected once. The ten biggest clones cover 0.7% of the sample.

Concerning this clone: Its antigen remains unidentified. No qualities accompany the bases; no much larger clone lies one base away.

A single peripheral blood draw of around 100 mL on average was collected from each donor into heparinised tubes. Using a panel that included CD45RO, CCR7, CD25, CD127, CD95 and CD27, naive, central memory, regulatory and stem cell-like memory CD4+ T cells were sorted on a BD FACSAria II. Purity was above 95% for every sorted population. PBMCs were isolated immediately by Lymphoprep density gradient centrifugation and stained directly without culture. So that batch effects would be minimized, each experiment stained and sorted samples in pairs, pairing one healthy donor with one patient. Taken from cysteine to phenylalanine, the CDR3 has 14 residues. Just the 42-base CDR3 DNA is kept, in frame starting at base 1. V is cut by 3 bases and J by 2 bases, and the space between the germline ends is 13 bases. As encoded in the germline V gene (reference sequence), CDR1 is GTSNPN while CDR2 is SVGIG.

Sequenced sample: central memory CD4+ T cells from blood. The clonotype comes from a woman younger than 45 with type 1 diabetes. This chain is built from TRBV30 and TRBJ1-1; TRBD1 is a weak D gene call, 6 bases matching. The nucleotide sequence reads TGTGCCTGGAGGTTTAGACAGGTTAACACTGAAGCTTTCTTT. This is translated as CAWRFRQVNTEAFF.